Sequencing of this T cell receptor (beta chain) was carried out in a study of cytomegalovirus exposure and HLA in healthy donors. Donors came from a validation cohort of over 100 subjects, distinct from the first 666-subject cohort. About this clone itself: Its antigen is as yet unknown.

This CDR3 has 16 amino acids. Germline values: CDR1 MGHDK, CDR2 SYGVNS. Trimming removed 4 bases from V and 5 bases from J; junction bases left unmatched: 13. Study-level results: Reports indicated that the classifier achieved high specificity and sensitivity in diagnosing cytomegalovirus status. A list of 164 TCR beta chains associated with cytomegalovirus was given. The tendency of first-cohort TCR clusters to co-occur in the 120 or so validation repertoires emerged from a later analysis.

Measured with immunoSEQ multiplex PCR; TCRdb has only the in-frame clones, and not every one. The profile shows over 150,000 clones, 75% to 90% of them singletons. The material sequenced was PBMCs. The TCR sequence derives from a man younger than 35 in good health and CMV-seropositive. The gene calls are TRBV25-1 and TRBJ2-5, with TRBD2 matching 7 bases. In DNA form, the CDR3 reads TGTGCCAGCAGTGGACCCTTTGGGGAGGGCGGCGAGACCCAGTACTTC. Translating gives CASSGPFGEGGETQYF. The variable domain in full, with the rest retrieved from reference TRBV25-1 and TRBJ2-5, is EADIYQTPRYLVIGTGKKITLECSQTMGHDKMYWYQQDPGMELHLIHYSYGVNSTEKGDLSSESTVSRIRTEHFPLTLESARPSHTSQYLCASSGPFGEGGETQYFGPGTRLLVL.